Listed here are 20 T cell receptor beta chains from one sample, sequenced in a study of blood T cell repertoires in COVID-19. Method: immunoSEQ multiplex PCR; TCRdb's copy keeps in-frame clones and lacks some. This table holds 150,000 to 200,000 clones, less than 85% found once. The sequenced material came from peripheral blood. These receptors were taken from a woman in her thirties or forties with COVID-19, enrolled during active disease.

This clone appeared once. The CDR3 is CASDSGAGRNSPLHF. The DNA for the CDR3 is TGTGCCAGCGACTCGGGCGCAGGGCGCAATTCACCCCTCCACTTT. V is TRBV28 and J is TRBJ1-6; a weak D match, TRBD1 (5 bases). V lost 8 bases and J 7 bases, leaving 18 bases between the germline ends. There are 15 residues in the CDR3. Germline V gene data show CDR1 as MDHEN and CDR2 as SYDVKM.

This chain joins TRBV6-5 and TRBJ2-3, with 7 positions matching TRBD2. The CDR3 consists of 14 residues. Germline trimming cut 5 bases from V and 1 base from J; bases unmatched to any gene: 3. Germline values: CDR1 MNHEY, CDR2 SVGAGI. CDR3: CASSRAGRTDTQYF. In nucleotides, the CDR3 is TGTGCCAGCAGTAGAGCGGGGCGCACAGATACGCAGTATTTT.

The genes are TRBV7-9 and TRBJ2-5, with TRBD1 matching over 7 bases. With V trimmed by 2 bases and J by 5 bases, 11 bases remained unmatched. CDR3 length equals 16 residues. In germline, CDR1 is SEHNR, CDR2 FQNEAQ (reference sequence). CDR3 protein: CASSLIGTDPRETQYF. CDR3 bases: TGTGCCAGCAGCTTAATCGGGACAGACCCACGGGAGACCCAGTACTTC.

The chain employs TRBV10-3 and TRBJ1-4; TRBD1 matches 9 bases. The CDR3 runs to 13 residues. Trimming took 6 bases from V and 7 from J; bases not matched to a gene: 3. Germline-derived CDR1 and CDR2 are ENHRY and SYGVKD. As DNA, the CDR3 is TGTGCCATCAGGGACAGGGGCGTTGAAAAACTGTTTTTT. Translating it yields CAIRDRGVEKLFF.

This clone was detected only once. V is TRBV19 and J is TRBJ2-3; TRBD1 matches at 8 bases. The germline gives CDR1 LNHDA, CDR2 SQIVND (reference sequence). CDR3 length: 16 amino acids. The J segment lost 0 bases and the V segment lost 5 bases, leaving 7 bases of the junction unmatched. This chain's CDR3 is CASSVGTGDSTDTQYF. CDR3 DNA: TGTGCCAGTAGTGTGGGGACAGGAGATAGCACAGATACGCAGTATTTT.

The chain combines TRBV2 with TRBJ2-4, with a weak D call TRBD1 (6 bases). V was cut by 6 bases and J by 0 bases, with 12 bases left in between. This CDR3 has 15 amino acids. Germline V gene data show CDR1 as SNHLY and CDR2 as FYNNEI. Here the CDR3 DNA reads TGTGCCAGCAGCGGACAGCCCTTAGCCAAAAACATTCAGTACTTC. It is translated as CASSGQPLAKNIQYF.

The rearrangement links TRBV30 to TRBJ1-1, with 8 bases matching TRBD1. The CDR3 has 15 residues. Germline CDR1 is GTSNPN and CDR2 is SVGIG (reference sequence). V lost 3 bases and J lost 5; bases outside the gene matches: 11. The CDR3 reads CAWSTVRGRRTEAFF. As DNA, the CDR3 is TGTGCCTGGAGCACCGTCAGGGGGCGCAGGACTGAAGCTTTCTTT.

The chain combines TRBV7-9 with TRBJ2-7, with 12 bases that match TRBD2. The V and J ends lost 2 bases and 5 bases, in that order; junction bases with no gene match: 4. Germline V CDR1 and CDR2: SEHNR, FQNEAQ (reference sequence). This CDR3 has 15 residues. The chain's CDR3 is CASSLRTSGTHEQYF. In DNA, the CDR3 is TGTGCCAGCAGCTTAAGGACTAGCGGGACCCACGAGCAGTACTTC. Filled out from reference TRBV7-9 and TRBJ2-7, the complete variable domain reads DTGVSQNPRHKITKRGQNVTFRCDPISEHNRLYWYRQTLGQGPEFLTYFQNEAQLEKSRLLSDRFSAERPKGSFSTLEIQRTEQGDSAMYLCASSLRTSGTHEQYFGPGTRLTVT.

This clone was observed a few times. V and J are TRBV6-4 and TRBJ2-3, with 10 bases matching TRBD1. V was pared by 2 bases and J by 2 bases, with 1 base of the junction left unmatched. From germline, CDR1 is MRHNA and CDR2 SNTAGT. The length of the CDR3 is 15 residues. As DNA, the CDR3 is TGTGCCAGCAGTGACGGGACAGGGGCCACAGATACGCAGTATTTT. Encoded protein: CASSDGTGATDTQYF.

This clone was observed a few times. The genes are TRBV7-3 and TRBJ2-7; D call uncertain. CDR1 and CDR2 from the germline V gene are SGHTA and FQGTGA. CDR3 size: 13 residues. Trimming stripped 5 bases from V and 5 bases from J, with 13 bases between. The CDR3 protein is CASSICVFHEQYV. CDR3 nucleotide sequence: TGTGCCAGCAGCATCTGTGTTTTCCACGAGCAGTACGTC.

This rearrangement joins TRBV15 to TRBJ2-1; 7 bases map to TRBD1. The CDR3 totals 15 residues. V was clipped by 4 bases and J by 5 bases; unmatched bases: 8. Germline V gene sequence: CDR1 LNHNV, CDR2 YYDKDF (reference sequence). CDR3 sequence (DNA): TGTGCCACCAGCACTCCCCGGGACAGTAACAATGAGCAGTTCTTC. Protein: CATSTPRDSNNEQFF.

The chain recombines TRBV19 with TRBJ2-5; 11 nucleotides match TRBD1. The length of the CDR3 is 14 residues. The germline gives CDR1 LNHDA, CDR2 SQIVND (reference sequence). J lost 6 bases, V lost 6 bases, and 6 bases had no gene match. CDR3 DNA: TGTGCCAGTAGCCGGACAGGGGGCGAAAAGACCCAGTACTTC. Amino acids: CASSRTGGEKTQYF.

J is TRBJ2-3 and V is TRBV5-1; 11 bases agree with TRBD2. V lost 2 bases, J lost 6 bases, and 2 bases stayed unmatched. The germline CDR1 and CDR2 sequences are SGHRS and YFSETQ. This CDR3 spans 14 amino acids. Written as DNA, the CDR3 is TGCGCCAGCAGCTTACTAGCGGGAGTGGATACGCAGTATTTT. It yields the protein CASSLLAGVDTQYF. Drawing the rest from reference TRBV5-1 and TRBJ2-3, the complete variable domain is KAGVTQTPRYLIKTRGQQVTLSCSPISGHRSVSWYQQTPGQGLQFLFEYFSETQRNKGNFPGRFSGRQFSNSRSEMNVSTLELGDSALYLCASSLLAGVDTQYFGPGTRLTVL.

V is TRBV27 and J is TRBJ1-1, with 8 bases fitting TRBD1. The CDR3 is 15 amino acids. J was trimmed by 3 bases and V by 2 bases; bases with no gene match: 5. Germline loops: CDR1 MNHEY, CDR2 SMNVEV (reference sequence). The CDR3 sequence: CASSLDRGKDTEAFF. DNA for the CDR3: TGTGCCAGCAGTTTAGACAGGGGCAAGGACACTGAAGCTTTCTTT.

CDR3 coding DNA: TGTGCCAGCAGCCGGTGGGACAGTAGCAATCAGCCCCAGCATTTT. As protein: CASSRWDSSNQPQHF. V and J are TRBV7-2 and TRBJ1-5, with 7 bases identical to TRBD1. Germline V lookup: CDR1 SGHTA, CDR2 FQGNSA. The CDR3 is 15 residues long. Trimming took 5 bases from V and 0 from J; bases not matched to a gene: 4.

The rearrangement joins TRBV5-1 to TRBJ2-5; D possibly corresponds to TRBD1 (6 bases). Germline V gene lookup returns CDR1 SGHRS and CDR2 YFSETQ. V was trimmed by 3 bases and J by 5 bases, leaving 17 bases between them. The CDR3 loop spans 15 amino acids. The CDR3 DNA is TGCGCCAGCAGCTCACAGGGACCCCGCGGGGAGACCCAGTACTTC. It encodes CASSSQGPRGETQYF.

V and J are TRBV9 and TRBJ1-4; D may be TRBD1 (6 bases). This CDR3 is built from 18 residues. V was cut by 0 bases and J by 2 bases, with 17 bases left in between. From germline, CDR1 is SGDLS and CDR2 YYNGEE. This CDR3 reads CASSVGFGRGATNEKLFF. The CDR3, as DNA: TGTGCCAGCAGCGTAGGCTTCGGCAGGGGAGCGACTAATGAAAAACTGTTTTTT.

The J gene is TRBJ1-3, the V gene TRBV12-3 or TRBV12-4, with D uncertain. The CDR3 is 13 amino acids. Between the trimmed V and J ends, which lost 6 bases and 0 bases, there was a span of 6 bases. The CDR3 reads CASRLYSGNTIYF. The DNA for the CDR3 is TGTGCCAGCAGATTATACTCTGGAAACACCATATATTTT.

This clone showed up just a few times. Germline is not matched at one junction end, which may reflect a read error. This chain links TRBV7-7 with TRBJ2-7; D is possibly TRBD1 (5 bases). Looked up from germline, CDR1 is SSHAT and CDR2 is FNYEAQ (reference sequence). The CDR3 totals 15 residues. CDR3 residues: CASSRGTGPFGEQYF. The DNA of the CDR3 is TGTGCTAGCAGCCGAGGCACAGGACCCTTCGGCGAGCAGTACTTC.

The chain links TRBV15 to TRBJ1-1, with no clear D. The CDR3 spans 14 residues. Per germline, CDR1 LNHNV and CDR2 YYDKDF (reference sequence). Deletions cut 0 bases from V and 0 bases from J, with 5 bases between. The CDR3 spells CATSREAVNTEAFF. The CDR3 nucleotides are TGTGCCACCAGCAGAGAGGCGGTGAACACTGAAGCTTTCTTT.